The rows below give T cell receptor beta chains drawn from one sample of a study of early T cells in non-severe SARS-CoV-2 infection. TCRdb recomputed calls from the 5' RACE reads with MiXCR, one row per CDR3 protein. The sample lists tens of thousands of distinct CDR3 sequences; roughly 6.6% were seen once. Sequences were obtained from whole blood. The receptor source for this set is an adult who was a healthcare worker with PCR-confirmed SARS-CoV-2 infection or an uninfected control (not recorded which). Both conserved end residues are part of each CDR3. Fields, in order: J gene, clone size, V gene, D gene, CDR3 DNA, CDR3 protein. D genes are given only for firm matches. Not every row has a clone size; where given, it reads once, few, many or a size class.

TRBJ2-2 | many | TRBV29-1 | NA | TGCAGCGTTGAAACGGACACGGGGAACACCGGGGAGCTGTTTTTT | CSVETDTGNTGELFF
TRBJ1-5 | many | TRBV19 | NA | TGTGCCAGTGGCAGGATTAGCAATCAGCCCCAGCATTTT | CASGRISNQPQHF
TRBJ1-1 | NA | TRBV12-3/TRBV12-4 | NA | TGTGCCAGCAGTTTAGTAGGGTTAGCTGAAGCTTTCTTT | CASSLVGLAEAFF
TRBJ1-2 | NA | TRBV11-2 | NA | TGTGCCAGCAGCTTATTCGGGGGCGCCCACTATGGCTACACCTTC | CASSLFGGAHYGYTF
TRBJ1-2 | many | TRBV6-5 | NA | TGTGCCAGCACCCAGTTAGAGCAGAAAAACTATGGCTACACCTTC | CASTQLEQKNYGYTF
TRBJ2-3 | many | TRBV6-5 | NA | TGTGCCAGCAGTTTACAGGGTGCTCAGTATTTT | CASSLQGAQYF
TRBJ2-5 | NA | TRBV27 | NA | TGTGCCAGCAGTGTTCTAGGGGAAGGGACCCAGTACTTC | CASSVLGEGTQYF
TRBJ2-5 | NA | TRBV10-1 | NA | TGCGCCAGCAGTGCCCCCGGACAGCAAGAGACCCAGTACTTC | CASSAPGQQETQYF
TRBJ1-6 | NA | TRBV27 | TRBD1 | TGTGCCAGCAGTGACAGGGCCTATAATTCACCCCTCCACTTT | CASSDRAYNSPLHF
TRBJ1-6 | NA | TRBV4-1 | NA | TGCGCCAGCAGCCAAGTGGAGGCAGGCTCTAATTCACCCCTCCACTTT | CASSQVEAGSNSPLHF
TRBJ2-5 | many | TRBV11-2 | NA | TGTGCCAGCAGCTTCCAAGAGACCCAGTACTTC | CASSFQETQYF
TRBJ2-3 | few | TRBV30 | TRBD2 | TGTGCCTGGAGTGCGACTAGCGGGTTTGGAGATACGCAGTATTTT | CAWSATSGFGDTQYF
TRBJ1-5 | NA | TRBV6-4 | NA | TGTGCCAGCAGTCGGACAGCGAATCAGCCCCAGCATTTT | CASSRTANQPQHF
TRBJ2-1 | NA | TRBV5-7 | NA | TGTGCCAGCAGCCCTCAGTACAATGAGCAGTTCTTC | CASSPQYNEQFF
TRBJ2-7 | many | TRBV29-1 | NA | TGCAGCGTTGGCCGGACGGACTCCTACGAGCAGTACTTC | CSVGRTDSYEQYF
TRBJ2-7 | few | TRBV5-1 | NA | TGCGCCAGCAGCTCGGGGGGCACAAGCTCCTACGAGCAGTACTTC | CASSSGGTSSYEQYF
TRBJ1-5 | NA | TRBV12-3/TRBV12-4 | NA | TGTGCCAGCTGCAAGTATAGCAATCAGCCCCAGCATTTT | CASCKYSNQPQHF
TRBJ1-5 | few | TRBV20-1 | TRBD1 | TGCAGTGCCATCCGACAGGGAAGGAATCAGCCCCAGCATTTT | CSAIRQGRNQPQHF
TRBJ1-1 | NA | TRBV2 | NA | TGTGCCAGCAGTGTGCGGCAGGACACTGAAGCTTTCTTT | CASSVRQDTEAFF
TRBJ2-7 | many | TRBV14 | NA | TGTGCCAGCAGCCAAGATTCTCAGGACTACGAGCAGTACTTC | CASSQDSQDYEQYF
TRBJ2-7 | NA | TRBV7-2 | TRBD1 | TGTGCCAGCAGCTTACAACAGGGGGACCACGAGCAGTACTTC | CASSLQQGDHEQYF
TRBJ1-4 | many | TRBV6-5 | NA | TGTGCCAGCAGTTACAATGAAAAACTGTTTTTT | CASSYNEKLFF
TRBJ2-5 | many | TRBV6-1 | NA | TGTGCCAGCAGTGAAAACGTGGAAGAGACCCAGTACTTC | CASSENVEETQYF
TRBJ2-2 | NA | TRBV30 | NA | TGTGCCTGGAGTTCAGGACAGAGCAACACCGGGGAGCTGTTTTTT | CAWSSGQSNTGELFF
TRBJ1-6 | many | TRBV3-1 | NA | TGTGCCAGCAGCCAACGGCTTTTCCACCCCGACTTGAATTCACCCCTCCACTTT | CASSQRLFHPDLNSPLHF
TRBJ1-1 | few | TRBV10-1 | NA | TGCGCCAGCAGTGAGGGGGCCGGGACTGAAGCTTTCTTT | CASSEGAGTEAFF
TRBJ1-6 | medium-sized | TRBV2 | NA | TGTGCCAGCAGTGAGGCAGGGAGCCTTAATTCACCCCTCCACTTT | CASSEAGSLNSPLHF
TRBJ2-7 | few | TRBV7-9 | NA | TGTGCCAGCAGCCCAACACTAGCCTACGAGCAGTACTTC | CASSPTLAYEQYF
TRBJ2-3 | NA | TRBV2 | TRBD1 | TGTGCCAGCAAGGGACAGGCCCGCACAGATACGCAGTATTTT | CASKGQARTDTQYF
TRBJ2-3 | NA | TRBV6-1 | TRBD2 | TGTGCCAGCAGTGAAGCGGGAGGGGCCCCAGATACGCAGTATTTT | CASSEAGGAPDTQYF
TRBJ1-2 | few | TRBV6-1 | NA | TGTGCCAGCAGGTCGGCAACCAACTATGGCTACACCTTC | CASRSATNYGYTF
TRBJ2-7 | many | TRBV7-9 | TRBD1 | TGTGCCAGCAGCTTAGCAGGGGGCGCCTGGATGGACGAGCAGTACTTC | CASSLAGGAWMDEQYF
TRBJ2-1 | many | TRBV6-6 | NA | TGTGCCAGCAGTCCCTCCGTTGGGGGGCGGGACAATGAGCAGTTCTTC | CASSPSVGGRDNEQFF
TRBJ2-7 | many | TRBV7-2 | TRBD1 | TGTGCCAGCAGCTTAGCCGGACAGGGGGTTTTTGCCTACGAGCAGTACTTC | CASSLAGQGVFAYEQYF
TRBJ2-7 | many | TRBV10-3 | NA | TGTGCCATCAGTGAGACAGGCTCCTACGAGCAGTACTTC | CAISETGSYEQYF
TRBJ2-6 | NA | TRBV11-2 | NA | TGTGCCAGCAGCTTGCGGCGGAGCTCTGGGGCCAACGTCCTGACTTTC | CASSLRRSSGANVLTF
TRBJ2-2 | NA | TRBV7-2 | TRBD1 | TGTGCCAGCAGCCGGACAGGCGCCGGGGAGCTGTTTTTT | CASSRTGAGELFF
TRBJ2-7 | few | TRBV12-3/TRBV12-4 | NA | TGTGCCAGCAGTTTAATGCCCCACGAGCAGTACTTC | CASSLMPHEQYF
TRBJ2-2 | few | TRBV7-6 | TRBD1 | TGTGCCAGCTCCGGGAGGACAGGGGTCGTCGGGGAGCTGTTTTTT | CASSGRTGVVGELFF
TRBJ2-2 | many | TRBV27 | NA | TGTGCCAGCAGTTTGAGAAGCCCCGATTCTGCTACCGGGGAGCTGTTTTTT | CASSLRSPDSATGELFF
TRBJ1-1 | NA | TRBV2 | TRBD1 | TGTGCCATGGGGACAGGGACTAATGCTGAAGCTTTCTTT | CAMGTGTNAEAFF
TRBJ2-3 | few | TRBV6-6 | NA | TGTGCCAGCAGGAGGACGGGGAGCACAGATACGCAGTATTTT | CASRRTGSTDTQYF
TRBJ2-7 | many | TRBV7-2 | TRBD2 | TGTGCCAGCAGCTTCCGGACTAGCGGGGGGTTCCTCTACGAGCAGTACTTC | CASSFRTSGGFLYEQYF
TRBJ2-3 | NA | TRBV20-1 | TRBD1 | TGCAGTGCCACCGCCCAAGACAGGGACCCAGATACGCAGTATTTT | CSATAQDRDPDTQYF
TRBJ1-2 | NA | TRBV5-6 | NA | TGTGCCAGCAGCTTGTGGACCCGGAACTATGGCTACACCTTC | CASSLWTRNYGYTF